Listed here are 10 T cell receptor beta chains from one sample, sequenced in a study of cytomegalovirus exposure and HLA in healthy donors. 13 Jbeta primers and 60 Vbeta primers were used for the PCR. Method: immunoSEQ multiplex PCR; TCRdb's copy keeps in-frame clones and lacks some. The sample records some 190,000 clones, 85% to 90% being singletons. The sample taken for sequencing was PBMCs. These receptors originate from a woman between 18 and 29 years old in good health and CMV-seronegative.

This rearrangement joins TRBV15 to TRBJ2-5; D gene unclear. This CDR3 region has 17 residues. Germline V gene data show CDR1 as LNHNV and CDR2 as YYDKDF (reference sequence). V was clipped by 0 bases and J by 1 base, with 15 bases between them. As DNA, the CDR3 is TGTGCCACCAGCAGAGAGGTCTACAGTATCGGCCAAGAGACCCAGTACTTC. This gives the protein CATSREVYSIGQETQYF.

The chain links TRBV10-3 to TRBJ2-2; TRBD1 aligns across 7 bases. Germline loops: CDR1 ENHRY, CDR2 SYGVKD. With V trimmed by 4 bases and J by 1 base, 0 bases remained unmatched. The CDR3 length is 14 residues. The CDR3 sequence is CAISGTGNTGELFF. For the CDR3, the DNA is TGTGCCATCAGTGGGACAGGGAACACCGGGGAGCTGTTTTTT.

Concerning this clone itself: Other DNA sequences in the sample encode the same CDR3. J is TRBJ1-2 and V is TRBV5-1, with 7 bases that match TRBD1. CDR1 and CDR2 (germline): SGHRS, YFSETQ. The CDR3 length is 14 residues. V was pared by 7 bases and J by 0 bases, with 6 bases of the junction left unmatched. CDR3 DNA: TGCGCCAGCTCCCCGGGACAGTCTAACTATGGCTACACCTTC. Translated, it gives CASSPGQSNYGYTF.

The CDR3 DNA is TGTGCCAGCAGTTTAAGACAGGGGGGGATACCCCTCCACTTT. Its protein product is CASSLRQGGIPLHF. The gene calls are TRBV27 and TRBJ1-6, with 9 nucleotides matching TRBD1. The CDR3 covers 14 residues. CDR1 MNHEY and CDR2 SMNVEV come from the germline V gene (reference sequence). V lost 2 bases to trimming and J lost 12 bases; unmatched junction nucleotides: 5.

CDR3 amino acids: CASSQERSSYEQYF. DNA for the CDR3: TGTGCCAGCAGCCAAGAGCGGAGCTCCTACGAGCAGTACTTC. J is TRBJ2-7 and V is TRBV4-2; D is unclear. CDR1 is LGHNA, CDR2 YNFKEQ, per germline. The CDR3 runs 14 residues. Trimming removed 0 bases from V and 0 bases from J, with 6 bases in between.

The CDR3 protein is CASSPVSYEQYF. CDR3 bases: TGTGCCAGCAGCCCTGTCTCCTACGAGCAGTACTTC. V is TRBV7-2 and J is TRBJ2-7; D not resolved. CDR1 is SGHTA, CDR2 FQGNSA, per germline. The CDR3 contains 12 residues. Trimming cost V 5 bases and J 0 bases, with 5 bases left between them.

The DNA for the CDR3 is TGTGCCAGCAGCGAGGGTGGTCGGAGGGCCTATGGCTACACCTTC. Protein product: CASSEGGRRAYGYTF. The V call is TRBV7-2, the J call TRBJ1-2; D not resolved. CDR3 length: 15 amino acids. Germline V CDR1 and CDR2: SGHTA, FQGNSA. Trimming cost V 5 bases and J 4 bases, with 17 bases left between them.

The V and J genes are TRBV28 and TRBJ2-3; the match to TRBD1 covers 10 bases. V shed 5 bases, J shed 2 bases, and the junction held 7 bases outside the gene matches. Germline V gene sequence: CDR1 MDHEN, CDR2 SYDVKM. CDR3 length: 16 residues. The CDR3, as DNA: TGTGCCAGCAGTCCCTTTGGGACAGGGGTCACAGATACGCAGTATTTT. As protein: CASSPFGTGVTDTQYF.

J is TRBJ1-5 and V is TRBV18; tentative D call: TRBD1 (5 bases). Germline-derived CDR1 and CDR2 are KGHSH and LQKENI. V lost 4 bases, J lost 7 bases, and 20 bases lay in between. This CDR3 is built from 16 residues. The CDR3 reads CASSRGDRQRSQPQHF. The CDR3 coding sequence is TGTGCCAGCTCACGGGGGGATCGACAGAGAAGCCAGCCCCAGCATTTT.

The chain joins TRBV5-1 to TRBJ2-1; TRBD1 agrees at 9 bases. The CDR3 is 13 amino acids. Germline loops: CDR1 SGHRS, CDR2 YFSETQ. V was pared by 4 bases and J by 4 bases, with 0 bases of the junction left unmatched. CDR3 bases: TGCGCCAGCAGCGGGACAGGGTACAATGAGCAGTTCTTC. Protein sequence: CASSGTGYNEQFF.